This TCR beta chain derives from a study of T cell responses to AZD1222 COVID-19 vaccine. Notes on the study in general: CD4 TCRs associated with vaccination spanned spike, dominating at 160-218 and 743-854. At baseline, just five or six AZD1222 recipients tested seropositive. Receipt of two AZD1222 doses was followed by a rise in Spike-specific TCR breadth and depth.

TCRdb's copy holds only in-frame clones and misses some; the assay was immunoSEQ multiplex PCR. Among 80,000 to 100,000 clones listed, 85% to 90% were seen once. On this clone: Its target is not known.

The CDR3 runs 15 residues. Trimming stripped 1 base from V and 6 bases from J, with 14 bases between. Germline-derived CDR1 and CDR2 are LNHDA and SQIVND (reference sequence). Sequences were derived from peripheral blood, sampled 28 days after the second AZD1222 dose. This receptor was identified in an adult who received the AZD1222 COVID-19 vaccine. V and J are TRBV19 and TRBJ2-3; D not resolved. The CDR3 reads CASSIVLGVLDTQYF. CDR3 sequence (DNA): TGTGCCAGTAGTATAGTCCTCGGTGTTTTGGATACGCAGTATTTT. The entire variable domain, with the rest obtained from reference TRBV19 and TRBJ2-3, is as follows: DGGITQSPKYLFRKEGQNVTLSCEQNLNHDAMYWYRQDPGQGLRLIYYSQIVNDFQKGDIAEGYSVSREKKESFPLTVTSAQKNPTAFYLCASSIVLGVLDTQYFGPGTRLTVL.